The 9 T cell receptor beta chains listed next were all sequenced from one sample in a study of T cells in tumors after PD-1 blockade. Generated by immunoSEQ multiplex PCR, the TCRdb table keeps only in-frame clones and is missing some. Counted here are some 20,000 clones, roughly 80% occurring once; the ten biggest clones make up just over 25%. The starting material was PBMCs, obtained after anti-PD-1 therapy. Every receptor here comes from a human donor with advanced basal cell or squamous cell carcinoma (not recorded which).

This clone appeared a few times. J is TRBJ2-2 and V is TRBV24-1; 7 bases align to TRBD2. Looked up from germline, CDR1 is KGHDR and CDR2 is SFDVKD. The trim removed 2 bases at V and 0 bases at J, leaving 5 bases unmatched. The CDR3 is made up of 17 amino acids. In DNA, the CDR3 is TGTGCCACCAGTGATTGGGTTGGACTAGCGAACACCGGGGAGCTGTTTTTT. It translates to CATSDWVGLANTGELFF.

This clone has just a few counts. V is TRBV15 and J is TRBJ2-7, with TRBD2 matching over 8 bases. Trimming at V came to 1 base and at J to 4 bases, leaving 15 bases not matched to a gene. Germline CDR1 is LNHNV and CDR2 is YYDKDF (reference sequence). This CDR3 contains 18 residues. For the CDR3, the DNA is TGTGCCACCAGCAGAGCGTCGTTCGACAGCGGGGGAAATTACGAGCAGTACTTC. This translates into CATSRASFDSGGNYEQYF.

This chain joins TRBV7-9 and TRBJ2-1; 10 positions agree with TRBD2. Per the germline V gene, CDR1 is SEHNR and CDR2 is FQNEAQ (reference sequence). Trimming cost V 5 bases and J 5 bases; bases outside gene matches: 3. The CDR3 consists of 14 residues. DNA of the CDR3: TGTGCCAGCAGCACCGGACTAGCGGACAATGAGCAGTTCTTC. Protein: CASSTGLADNEQFF.

This clone is medium-sized within its sample. The gene calls are TRBV27 and TRBJ2-1, with 11 bases lining up with TRBD2. There are 16 residues in the CDR3. With 3 bases clipped from V and 1 base from J, the junction kept 2 bases outside the gene matches. The germline gives CDR1 MNHEY, CDR2 SMNVEV (reference sequence). DNA of the CDR3: TGTGCCAGCAGTTTCCTAGCGGGGGGTTCCTACAATGAGCAGTTCTTC. This codes for CASSFLAGGSYNEQFF.

The chain joins TRBV6-6 to TRBJ1-2; a possible D gene is TRBD1 (5 bases). Looked up from germline, CDR1 is MNHNY and CDR2 is SVGAGI (reference sequence). The CDR3 totals 12 residues. V lost 5 bases and J lost 8, with 12 bases in between. In nucleotides, the CDR3 is TGTGCCAGCAGTGCCGGGACGGAGGGCTACACCTTC. Translated: CASSAGTEGYTF.

The chain combines TRBV6-5 with TRBJ2-7, with TRBD2 identical over 10 bases. The J segment lost 7 bases and the V segment lost 8 bases, leaving 11 bases of the junction unmatched. Germline loops: CDR1 MNHEY, CDR2 SVGAGI. CDR3 length: 14 amino acids. The CDR3 region is CASQITSGEGEQYF. For the CDR3, the DNA is TGTGCCAGCCAAATCACTAGCGGGGAGGGGGAGCAGTACTTC.

The CDR3 DNA sequence: TGTGCCAGCAGTGAAACAAGGTCTGCAGATACGCAGTATTTT. Its protein product is CASSETRSADTQYF. The rearrangement links TRBV6-1 to TRBJ2-3; D gene uncertain. This CDR3 has 14 amino acids. The V gene's germline CDR1 is MNHNS and CDR2 SASEGT. Trimming left V 2 bases short and J 4 bases short, with 10 bases between.

The chain has TRBV6-5 and TRBJ2-1; 8 bases are shared with TRBD1. The junction had 2 bases not matched to a gene; V was cut back by 4 bases and J by 3 bases. Looked up from germline, CDR1 is MNHEY and CDR2 is SVGAGI. This CDR3 region has 14 residues. The CDR3 DNA reads as TGTGCCAGCAGTTCAGACAGGGGCTACAATGAGCAGTTCTTC. This codes for CASSSDRGYNEQFF.

The DNA for the CDR3 is TGTGCCAGCAGTTTGGCCAGGCAAGAGACCCAGTACTTC. Protein sequence: CASSLARQETQYF. The V call is TRBV27, the J call TRBJ2-5, with D unclear. Germline V CDR1 and CDR2: MNHEY, SMNVEV (reference sequence). The CDR3 length is 13 residues. V was cut by 3 bases and J by 2 bases, with 7 bases left in between.